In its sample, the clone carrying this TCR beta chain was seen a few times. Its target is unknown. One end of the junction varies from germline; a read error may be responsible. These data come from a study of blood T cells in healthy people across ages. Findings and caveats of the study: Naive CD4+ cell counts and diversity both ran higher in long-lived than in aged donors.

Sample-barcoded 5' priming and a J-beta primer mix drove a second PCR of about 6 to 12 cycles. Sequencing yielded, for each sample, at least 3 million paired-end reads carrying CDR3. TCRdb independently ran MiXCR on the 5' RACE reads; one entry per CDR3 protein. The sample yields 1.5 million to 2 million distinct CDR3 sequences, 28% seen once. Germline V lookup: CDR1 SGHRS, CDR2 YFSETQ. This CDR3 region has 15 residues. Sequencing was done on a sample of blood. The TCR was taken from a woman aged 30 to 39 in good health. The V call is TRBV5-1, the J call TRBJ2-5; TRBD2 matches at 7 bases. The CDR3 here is CASSLGGGNQETQYF. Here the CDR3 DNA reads TGCGCCAGCAGCTTAGGCGGGGGAAATCAAGAGACCCAGTATTTC.